These 4 T cell receptor beta chains came from one sample sequenced in a study of Ad26.COV2.S vaccination and SARS-CoV-2 variants. Treatment indicated: 15 to 20 received Ad26.COV2.S at low or high dose, single or two shots; five or six received placebo; per-sample allocation not given. Sampling was performed 63 days after the first vaccine or placebo injection. The assay was immunoSEQ multiplex PCR, and TCRdb's table has in-frame clones only and misses some. The sample lists about 480,000 clones, approximately 90% occurring once. This material consisted of peripheral blood, taken in a trial of Ad26.COV2.S vaccine versus placebo. All receptors derive from a person between 18 and 65 years old who received the Ad26.COV2.S COVID-19 vaccine or a placebo.

The V and J genes are TRBV2 and TRBJ2-7; D call uncertain. This CDR3 spans 14 amino acids. The V gene lost 0 bases and the J gene lost 3 bases, with 9 bases spanning the gap. Germline values: CDR1 SNHLY, CDR2 FYNNEI. Here the CDR3 reads CASSEAPGDYEQYF. DNA of the CDR3: TGTGCCAGCAGTGAAGCCCCCGGAGACTACGAGCAGTACTTC.

This sequence joins TRBV6-6 and TRBJ2-7; no definite D call. The CDR3 has 16 residues. Germline CDR1 and CDR2: MNHNY and SVGAGI (reference sequence). V was trimmed by 6 bases and J by 5 bases, leaving 23 bases between them. The CDR3 reads CASSSLSTATFNEQYF. DNA of the CDR3: TGTGCCAGCAGCTCGCTTTCGACCGCCACCTTCAACGAGCAGTACTTC.

The J gene is TRBJ1-6, the V gene TRBV5-1; TRBD1 matches 9 bases. Germline CDR1 is SGHRS and CDR2 is YFSETQ. The trim removed 0 bases at V and 10 bases at J, leaving 5 bases unmatched. The CDR3 loop spans 15 amino acids. The CDR3, as DNA: TGCGCCAGCAGCTTGGAGGGACAGGGTCGGTCACCCCTCCACTTT. Protein: CASSLEGQGRSPLHF. Full variable domain (rest looked up from reference TRBV5-1 and TRBJ1-6): KAGVTQTPRYLIKTRGQQVTLSCSPISGHRSVSWYQQTPGQGLQFLFEYFSETQRNKGNFPGRFSGRQFSNSRSEMNVSTLELGDSALYLCASSLEGQGRSPLHFGNGTRLTVT.

J is TRBJ1-6 and V is TRBV9; D is unclear. This CDR3 is 14 amino acids long. Deletions cut 6 bases from V and 6 bases from J, with 13 bases between. Germline V gene lookup returns CDR1 SGDLS and CDR2 YYNGEE. CDR3 protein: CASTYLPFNSPLHF. The DNA of the CDR3 is TGTGCCAGCACCTACCTCCCCTTTAATTCACCCCTCCACTTT.